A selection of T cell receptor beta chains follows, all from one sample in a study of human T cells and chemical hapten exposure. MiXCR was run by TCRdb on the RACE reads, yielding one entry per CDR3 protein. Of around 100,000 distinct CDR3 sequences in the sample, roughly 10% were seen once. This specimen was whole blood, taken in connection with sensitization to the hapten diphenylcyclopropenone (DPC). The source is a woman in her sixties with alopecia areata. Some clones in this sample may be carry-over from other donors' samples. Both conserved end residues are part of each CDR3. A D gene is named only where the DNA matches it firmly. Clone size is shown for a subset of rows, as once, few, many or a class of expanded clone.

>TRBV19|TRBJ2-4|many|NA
CASSLGQSSYIQYF
TGTGCCAGTAGTCTCGGACAGTCTTCGTACATTCAGTACTTC
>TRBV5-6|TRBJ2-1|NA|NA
CASSRRRNSLYNEQFF
TGTGCCAGCAGCCGGAGACGGAACAGCTTATACAATGAGCAGTTCTTC
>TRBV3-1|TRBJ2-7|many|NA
CASSHDSYEQYF
TGTGCCAGCAGCCACGACTCATACGAGCAGTACTTC
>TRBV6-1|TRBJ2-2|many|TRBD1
CASSEETGWGTNTGELFF
TGTGCCAGCAGTGAAGAGACAGGGTGGGGGACAAACACCGGGGAGCTGTTTTTT
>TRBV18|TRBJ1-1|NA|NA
CASSRGQNTEAFF
TGTGCCAGCTCACGTGGACAGAACACTGAAGCTTTCTTT
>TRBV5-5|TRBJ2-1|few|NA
CASSTMGNEQFF
TGTGCCAGCAGCACGATGGGTAATGAGCAGTTCTTC
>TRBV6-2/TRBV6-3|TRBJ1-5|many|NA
CASGPAWGSNQPQHF
TGTGCCAGCGGCCCTGCCTGGGGTAGCAATCAGCCCCAGCATTTT
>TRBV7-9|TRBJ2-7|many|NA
CASSLARQAQYEQYF
TGTGCCAGCAGCTTAGCCAGACAGGCCCAATACGAGCAGTACTTC
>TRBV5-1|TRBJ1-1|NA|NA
CASSSTAGVNTEAFF
TGCGCCAGCAGCTCGACGGCTGGGGTGAACACTGAAGCTTTCTTT
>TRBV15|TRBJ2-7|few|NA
CATSRVGGSYEQYF
TGTGCCACCAGCAGAGTGGGGGGTTCCTACGAGCAGTACTTC
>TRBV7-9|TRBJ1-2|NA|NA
CASSSVKGNYGYTF
TGTGCCAGCAGCTCTGTAAAGGGTAACTATGGCTACACCTTC
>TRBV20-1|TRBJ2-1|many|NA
CSARDRGIFYNEQFF
TGCAGTGCTAGAGATCGGGGGATCTTCTACAATGAGCAGTTCTTC
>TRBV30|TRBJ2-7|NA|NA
CAWSVALAYEQYF
TGTGCCTGGAGTGTAGCCTTAGCCTACGAGCAGTACTTC
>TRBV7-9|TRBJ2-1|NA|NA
CASSLAIYNEQFF
TGTGCCAGCAGCCTCGCAATCTACAATGAGCAGTTCTTC
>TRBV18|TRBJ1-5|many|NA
CASSDSFNQPQHF
TGTGCCAGCTCAGACAGCTTCAATCAGCCCCAGCATTTT
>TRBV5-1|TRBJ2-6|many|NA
CASSLNLLGSGANVLTF
TGCGCCAGCAGCTTGAACCTTCTGGGCTCTGGGGCCAACGTCCTGACTTTC
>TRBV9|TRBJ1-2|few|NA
CASSPRHSGAYGYTF
TGTGCCAGCAGCCCAAGACACAGTGGCGCCTATGGCTACACCTTC